This T cell receptor beta chain was obtained from a study of beta chain features in type 1 diabetes. Overall study findings and caveats: Patients with Type 1 diabetes showed moderately but significantly shorter TCRB CDR3s in all four CD4+ subsets.

The CDR3 covers 13 residues. The V gene lost 6 bases and the J gene lost 5 bases, with 11 bases spanning the gap. Germline V CDR1 and CDR2: SGHAT, FQNNGV. As every portion of the isolated RNA was reverse transcribed, the sequencing read expressed TCRB transcripts. TCRdb's copy holds only in-frame clones and misses some; the assay was immunoSEQ multiplex PCR. The sample has about 370,000 clones; 8% to 10% are singletons. This clone was observed a few times. The antigen remains undetermined. This receptor was obtained from a man aged 25 to 40 with type 1 diabetes. This chain uses TRBV11-2 with TRBJ1-5, with D hard to call. The specimen sequenced was central memory CD4+ T cells from blood. The CDR3 loop reads CASSSMGDQPQHF. The CDR3 DNA reads as TGTGCCAGCAGTTCCATGGGTGATCAGCCCCAGCATTTT.